The T cell receptor (beta chain) described here comes from a study of cytomegalovirus exposure and HLA in healthy donors. Study in general: An earlier analysis identified 120 million or so unique TCR beta sequences in approximately 170 million T cells.

V was pared by 1 base and J by 1 base, with 4 bases between. The CDR3 loop spans 13 amino acids. In germline, CDR1 is PRHDT, CDR2 FYEKMQ (reference sequence). About this clone: Its antigen is as yet unknown.

The PCR was carried out with 60 Vbeta primers and 13 Jbeta primers. Profiling relied on immunoSEQ multiplex PCR, and the TCRdb table lists in-frame clones only, not all of them. This table has about 200,000 clones, about 78% appearing once. Study-wide results and limits: What was likely a sequencing artifact was a cluster of highly shared sequence variants. A later analysis showed that HLA-associated TCR beta chains had undergone more clonal expansion than equally common others. A later analysis linked a missense variant in DCLRE1C to the trimming of TCR beta V and J genes.

The chain recombines TRBV13 with TRBJ1-2; D is ambiguous. What was sequenced was PBMCs. This TCR was recovered from a woman in her 30s in good health and CMV-seronegative. The CDR3 DNA reads TGTGCCAGCAGCTTAGCACTTAACTATGGCTACACCTTC. It specifies CASSLALNYGYTF. Filled out from reference TRBV13 and TRBJ1-2, the complete variable domain reads AAGVIQSPRHLIKEKRETATLKCYPIPRHDTVYWYQQGPGQDPQFLISFYEKMQSDKGSIPDRFSAQQFSDYHSELNMSSLELGDSALYFCASSLALNYGYTFGSGTRLTVV.